This T cell receptor beta chain was found in a study of OX40 agonist ivuxolimab in advanced cancers. Study information: Three patients responded partially, comprising one with hepatocellular carcinoma and two with cutaneous melanoma.

Clones were read by immunoSEQ multiplex PCR, and TCRdb kept only the in-frame ones, dropping some. Found here are 72,000 or so clones, around 88% of them singletons; the top ten hold about 0.9%. Study-level points and caveats: Near-lowest levels of clonal expansion characterized partial responders at 0.1-3.0 mg/kg. By week 6 at 0.1 to 3.0 mg/kg, blood CD4+ and CD8+ T cells had expanded clonally. Relative to CD4+, CD8+ T cells held more expanded clones on average.

The CDR3 length is 15 residues. A note on this clone: Its cognate antigen is unknown. Other DNA sequences in this sample translate to the same CDR3.

The J gene is TRBJ1-3, the V gene TRBV21-1; the table's D call, TRBD1, has no DNA check behind it. TRBV21-1 is listed as a pseudogene. Sequences were derived from CD4+ or CD8+ T cells sorted from blood, sampled in a trial of the OX40 agonist ivuxolimab. The sequence was obtained from an adult with an advanced solid tumor such as melanoma, head and neck, liver or kidney cancer. Written as DNA, the CDR3 is TGTGCCAGCAGCAATGCCCGGGACACCGTTCACACCATATATTTT. Its translation: CASSNARDTVHTIYF.